This passage covers 18 T cell receptor beta chains from one sample sequenced in a study of cytomegalovirus exposure and HLA in healthy donors. With 60 Vbeta and 13 Jbeta primers, the PCR was carried out. Libraries were prepared by immunoSEQ multiplex PCR; TCRdb keeps only in-frame clonotypes and omits some of them. The sample records around 90,000 clones, 62% being singletons. Source material: PBMCs. These receptors were collected from a woman aged 30 to 39 in good health and CMV-seropositive.

The chain has TRBV11-3 and TRBJ2-1, with a possible D match to TRBD1 (6 bases). CDR3 length equals 15 residues. From germline, CDR1 is SGHNT and CDR2 YENEEA. V was trimmed by 5 bases and J by 4 bases, leaving 15 bases between them. CDR3 loop: CASSQGGQIYNEQFF. The CDR3 region has the DNA TGTGCCAGCAGCCAAGGTGGACAGATATACAATGAGCAGTTCTTC.

This sequence joins TRBV7-8 and TRBJ1-4; D is possibly TRBD1 (5 bases). Germline assignment: CDR1 SGHVS and CDR2 FQNEAQ. This CDR3 comprises 15 residues. Trimming took 5 bases from V and 8 from J, leaving 18 bases between them. The CDR3, as DNA: TGTGCCAGCAGCCCACAAGGGGTTTTGGGAGAAAAACTGTTTTTT. Translation gives CASSPQGVLGEKLFF.

The chain has TRBV7-9 and TRBJ2-7, with 7 bases identical to TRBD2. The CDR3 loop spans 13 amino acids. Germline V CDR1 and CDR2: SEHNR, FQNEAQ (reference sequence). After removal of 4 bases from V and 3 bases from J, the junction contained 3 bases not matched to a gene. The CDR3 coding sequence is TGTGCCAGCAGCTCGAGCGGGGTCTACGAGCAGTACTTC. It encodes CASSSSGVYEQYF.

V is TRBV4-2 and J is TRBJ2-5; 12 bases agree with TRBD2. There are 16 residues in the CDR3. The germline CDR1 and CDR2 sequences are LGHNA and YNFKEQ. The V segment lost 2 bases and the J segment 0 bases; nucleotides outside the gene matches: 1. CDR3 in DNA: TGTGCCAGCAGCCAAACTAGCGGGGGGAACCAAGAGACCCAGTACTTC. Encoded protein: CASSQTSGGNQETQYF.

The chain links TRBV5-1 to TRBJ1-6, with D possibly TRBD1 on 5 matching bases. V was shortened by 2 bases and J by 7 bases, with 13 bases between the two germline ends. CDR3 length: 15 amino acids. The germline V gene has CDR1 SGHRS and CDR2 YFSETQ. CDR3 protein: CASSFRQGLNSPLHF. CDR3 DNA sequence: TGCGCCAGCAGCTTTCGTCAGGGTTTAAATTCACCCCTCCACTTT.

The V call is TRBV4-3, the J call TRBJ1-1, with 9 bases identical to TRBD1. Germline V lookup: CDR1 LGHNA, CDR2 YSLEER. The CDR3 runs to 15 residues. V shed 0 bases and J 11 bases; nucleotides not matched to a gene: 10. This chain's CDR3 is CASSQDRTGEKKAFF. The CDR3 DNA reads TGCGCCAGCAGCCAAGACAGGACAGGGGAAAAGAAGGCTTTCTTT.

This chain uses TRBV7-9 with TRBJ2-7; D gene unclear. Trimming shortened V by 3 bases and J by 5 bases, and 8 bases separated the two germline ends. The CDR3 consists of 12 residues. Looked up from germline, CDR1 is SEHNR and CDR2 is FQNEAQ (reference sequence). CDR3 protein: CASSFDWDEQYF. CDR3 DNA: TGTGCCAGCAGCTTTGACTGGGACGAGCAGTACTTC.

The chain is built from TRBV7-3 and TRBJ2-7; 8 nucleotides align to TRBD2. The trim removed 2 bases at V and 2 bases at J, leaving 5 bases unmatched. Germline CDR1 reads SGHTA; CDR2 reads FQGTGA. CDR3 length: 15 residues. The CDR3 region has the DNA TGTGCCAGCAGCTTAGAGGCGGGGGGCCCCTACGAGCAGTACTTC. Its protein product is CASSLEAGGPYEQYF.

The chain carries TRBV15 and TRBJ2-4; D is undetermined. This CDR3 has 16 residues. V lost 0 bases, J lost 8 bases, and 17 bases lay in between. CDR1 LNHNV and CDR2 YYDKDF come from the germline V gene (reference sequence). The CDR3 bases are TGTGCCACCAGCAGAGATAGAGGAAGACCCGCGGACATTCAGTACTTC. It codes for CATSRDRGRPADIQYF. The full variable domain, its missing parts supplied by reference TRBV15 and TRBJ2-4, is DAMVIQNPRYQVTQFGKPVTLSCSQTLNHNVMYWYQQKSSQAPKLLFHYYDKDFNNEADTPDNFQSRRPNTSFCFLDIRSPGLGDTAMYLCATSRDRGRPADIQYFGAGTRLSVL.

The V and J genes are TRBV5-1 and TRBJ2-1; TRBD2 might be the D (5 bases). Germline V gives CDR1 SGHRS, CDR2 YFSETQ. The length of the CDR3 is 15 residues. V dropped 2 bases and J dropped 2 bases, with 11 bases sitting between them. The CDR3 is CASSLQGSPYNEQFF. The CDR3 coding sequence is TGCGCCAGCAGCTTACAAGGGAGTCCCTACAATGAGCAGTTCTTC. The variable domain in full, completed from reference TRBV5-1 and TRBJ2-1, reads KAGVTQTPRYLIKTRGQQVTLSCSPISGHRSVSWYQQTPGQGLQFLFEYFSETQRNKGNFPGRFSGRQFSNSRSEMNVSTLELGDSALYLCASSLQGSPYNEQFFGPGTRLTVL.

The V and J genes are TRBV5-1 and TRBJ1-4; TRBD1 agrees at 9 bases. V shed 4 bases, J shed 8 bases, and the junction held 12 bases outside the gene matches. Germline-derived CDR1 and CDR2 are SGHRS and YFSETQ. The CDR3 length is 16 residues. CDR3 nucleotide sequence: TGCGCCAGCAGCCCAGGGTTGACAGGGGGAGGCGAAAAACTGTTTTTT. The encoded protein is CASSPGLTGGGEKLFF.

The sample holds a few counts of this clone. The chain is built from TRBV18 and TRBJ2-7, with D perhaps TRBD1 (5 bases). Trimming removed 3 bases from V and 2 bases from J, with 17 bases in between. Germline loops: CDR1 KGHSH, CDR2 LQKENI. The length of the CDR3 is 16 residues. CDR3 region: CASSPAWGSTTYEQYF. The CDR3 coding sequence is TGTGCCAGCTCACCCGCCTGGGGCAGTACGACCTACGAGCAGTACTTC.

The CDR3 region is CASSAGDRAYEQYF. CDR3 coding DNA: TGTGCCAGCAGCGCCGGGGACAGGGCTTACGAGCAGTACTTC. The J gene is TRBJ2-7, the V gene TRBV6-5; 9 bases match TRBD1. The V segment lost 6 bases and the J segment 4 bases; nucleotides outside the gene matches: 7. The CDR3 is 14 amino acids. Germline V gene lookup returns CDR1 MNHEY and CDR2 SVGAGI.

The chain employs TRBV12-5 and TRBJ1-1, with 9 nucleotides matching TRBD1. J gave up 1 base and V 5 bases, and 8 bases lay outside the gene matches. Germline V gene lookup returns CDR1 LGHNT and CDR2 FRNRAP. This CDR3 region has 16 residues. CDR3 protein: CASGLRPGQGNTEAFF. CDR3 DNA: TGTGCTAGTGGTCTAAGACCGGGACAGGGGAACACTGAAGCTTTCTTT.

This clone was detected only once. The V and J genes are TRBV6-6 and TRBJ1-2; 8 positions agree with TRBD1. Germline V gives CDR1 MNHNY, CDR2 SVGAGI (reference sequence). The CDR3 is 15 amino acids. Trimming removed 1 base from V and 2 bases from J; junction bases left unmatched: 3. CDR3 DNA: TGTGCCAGCAGTTACTACCCAGGGGGCAACTATGGCTACACCTTC. This codes for CASSYYPGGNYGYTF.

The chain has TRBV19 and TRBJ1-1; 7 bases are a match to TRBD1. The V gene's germline CDR1 is LNHDA and CDR2 SQIVND (reference sequence). The V gene end was trimmed by 5 bases and the J gene end by 1 base; junction bases not matched to a gene: 4. The CDR3 sequence is 14 residues long. The CDR3 DNA reads as TGTGCCAGTAGTTACAGGGGAGAGAACACTGAAGCTTTCTTT. The encoded protein is CASSYRGENTEAFF.

V and J are TRBV29-1 and TRBJ2-2, with 7 nucleotides matching TRBD2. The germline V gene has CDR1 SQVTM and CDR2 ANQGSEA. Trimming at V came to 8 bases and at J to 1 base, leaving 7 bases not matched to a gene. This CDR3 is built from 14 residues. Here the CDR3 DNA reads TGCAGCTCCAGCGGCGGGGGGAACACCGGGGAGCTGTTTTTT. It is translated as CSSSGGGNTGELFF.

The chain combines TRBV19 with TRBJ1-1; tentative D call: TRBD1 (5 bases). Germline V lookup: CDR1 LNHDA, CDR2 SQIVND (reference sequence). Trimming left V 5 bases short and J 5 bases short, with 18 bases between. CDR3 length: 15 residues. As DNA, the CDR3 is TGTGCCAGTAGTCCCAGTCGGGGGGTGGGGACTGAAGCTTTCTTT. Its translation: CASSPSRGVGTEAFF.